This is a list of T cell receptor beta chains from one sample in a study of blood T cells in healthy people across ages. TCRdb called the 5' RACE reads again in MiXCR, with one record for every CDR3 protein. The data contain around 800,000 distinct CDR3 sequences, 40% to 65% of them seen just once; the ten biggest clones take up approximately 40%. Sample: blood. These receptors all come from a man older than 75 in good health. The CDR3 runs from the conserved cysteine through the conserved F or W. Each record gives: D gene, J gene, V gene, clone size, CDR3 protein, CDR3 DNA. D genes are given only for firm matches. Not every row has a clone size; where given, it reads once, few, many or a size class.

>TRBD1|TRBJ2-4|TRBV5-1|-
CASSHRDRGEEQYF
TGCGCCAGCAGCCACCGGGACAGGGGTGAAGAGCAGTACTTC
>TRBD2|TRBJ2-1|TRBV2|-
CASSLLTSGLSSYNEQFF
TGTGCCAGCAGTCTCCTAACTAGCGGGCTGAGCTCCTACAATGAGCAGTTCTTC
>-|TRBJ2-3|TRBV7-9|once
CASSDPGADTQYF
TGTGCCAGCAGCGACCCGGGGGCAGATACGCAGTATTTT
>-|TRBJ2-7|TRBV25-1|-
CASSELSNYEQYF
TGTGCCAGCAGTGAATTATCCAACTACGAGCAGTACTTC
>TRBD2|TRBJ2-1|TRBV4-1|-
CASSQASGNYNEQFF
TGCGCCAGCAGCCAAGCTAGCGGGAATTACAATGAGCAGTTCTTC
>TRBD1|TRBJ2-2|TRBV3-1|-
CASSQAGQGSGELFF
TGTGCCAGCAGCCAAGCGGGACAGGGGTCCGGGGAGCTGTTTTTT
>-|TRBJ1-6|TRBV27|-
CASSQEPLMGVGSPLHF
TGTGCCAGCAGCCAAGAGCCCTTAATGGGGGTGGGTTCACCCCTCCACTTT
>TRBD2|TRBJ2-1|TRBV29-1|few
CSVGPGLDIYNEQFF
TGCAGCGTTGGACCTGGACTAGACATCTACAATGAGCAGTTCTTC
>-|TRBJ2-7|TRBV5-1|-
CASSFLANTYEQYF
TGCGCCAGCAGCTTTCTAGCGAACACCTACGAGCAGTACTTC
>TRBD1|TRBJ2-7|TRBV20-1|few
CSARDSRTGPYEQYF
TGCAGTGCTAGAGATTCCCGGACAGGGCCCTACGAGCAGTACTTC
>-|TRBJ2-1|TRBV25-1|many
CASSELEQFF
TGTGCCAGCAGTGAACTTGAGCAGTTCTTC
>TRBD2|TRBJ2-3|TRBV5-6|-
CASSLGLAGRYAYF
TGTGCCAGCAGCCTGGGACTAGCGGGCAGATACGCGTATTTT
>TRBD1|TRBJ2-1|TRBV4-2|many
CASSKDRVDGSEQFF
TGTGCCAGCAGTAAGGACAGGGTCGATGGGAGTGAGCAGTTCTTC
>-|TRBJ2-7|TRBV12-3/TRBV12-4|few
CASSPAENEQYF
TGTGCCAGCAGTCCCGCGGAGAACGAGCAGTACTTC
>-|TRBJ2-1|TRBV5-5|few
CASSGLIEQFF
TGTGCCAGCAGCGGGTTGATTGAGCAGTTCTTC
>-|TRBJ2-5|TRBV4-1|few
CASSPHAKETQYF
TGCGCCAGCAGCCCACATGCAAAAGAGACCCAGTACTTC
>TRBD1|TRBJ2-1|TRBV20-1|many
CSAGGGTGINEQFF
TGCAGTGCTGGAGGAGGGACAGGCATCAATGAGCAGTTCTTC
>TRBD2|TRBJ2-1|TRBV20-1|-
CSARDASGPGDEQFF
TGCAGTGCTAGAGACGCTAGCGGACCTGGGGATGAGCAGTTCTTC
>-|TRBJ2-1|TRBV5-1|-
CASSPNSNEQFF
TGCGCCAGCAGTCCAAACAGTAATGAGCAGTTCTTC
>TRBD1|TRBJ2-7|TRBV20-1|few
CSANDRGNYEQYF
TGCAGTGCCAATGACAGGGGCAACTACGAGCAGTACTTC
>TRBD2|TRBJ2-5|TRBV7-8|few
CASSFVPGTSDKQETQYF
TGTGCCAGCAGCTTTGTCCCCGGGACTAGCGATAAACAAGAGACCCAGTACTTC
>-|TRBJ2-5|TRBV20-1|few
CSARPMEGFQETQYF
TGCAGTGCTAGACCAATGGAGGGGTTCCAAGAGACCCAGTACTTC
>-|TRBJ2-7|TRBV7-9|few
CASSGRGRLSMKDEQYF
TGTGCCAGCAGCGGAAGGGGTAGGCTGAGCATGAAGGACGAGCAGTACTTC
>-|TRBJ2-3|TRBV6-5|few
CASSTGGPLNTQYF
TGTGCCAGCAGTACCGGGGGACCCCTCAATACGCAGTATTTT
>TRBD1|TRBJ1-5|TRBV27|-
CASSTGQGFVQPQHF
TGTGCCAGCAGTACTGGACAGGGGTTCGTTCAGCCCCAGCATTTT
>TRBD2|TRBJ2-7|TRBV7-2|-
CASSFPRIAGTYEQYF
TGTGCCAGCAGCTTCCCCCGAATAGCGGGGACCTACGAGCAGTACTTC
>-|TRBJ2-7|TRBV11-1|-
CASSPLTGTVTYEQYF
TGTGCCAGCAGCCCTTTGACCGGGACTGTAACCTACGAGCAGTACTTC
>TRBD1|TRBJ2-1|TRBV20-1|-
CSAPTGDRNEQFF
TGCAGTGCCCCGACAGGGGATCGCAATGAGCAGTTCTTC
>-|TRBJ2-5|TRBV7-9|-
CASSLEQAAQYF
TGTGCCAGCAGCTTAGAACAGGCGGCGCAGTACTTC
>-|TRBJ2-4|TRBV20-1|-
CSARLAARDIQYF
TGCAGCGCTAGACTGGCAGCGAGGGACATTCAGTACTTC
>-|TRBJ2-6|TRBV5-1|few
CASSLEIGANVLTF
TGCGCCAGCAGCTTGGAAATCGGGGCCAACGTCCTGACTTTC
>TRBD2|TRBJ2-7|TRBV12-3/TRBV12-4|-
CASSLWLAGTIYEQYF
TGTGCCAGCAGTTTGTGGCTAGCGGGCACTATCTACGAGCAGTACTTC
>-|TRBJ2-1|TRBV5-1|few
CASSRTNRNNEQFF
TGCGCCAGCAGCCGGACTAACAGAAACAATGAGCAGTTCTTC
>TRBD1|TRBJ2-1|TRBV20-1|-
CSASGQGTYEQFF
TGCAGTGCTTCCGGACAGGGTACCTACGAGCAGTTCTTC
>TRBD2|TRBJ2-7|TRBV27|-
CASSPGTIPYEQYF
TGTGCCAGCAGTCCCGGGACTATCCCCTACGAGCAGTACTTC
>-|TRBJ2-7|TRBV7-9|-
CASSRDFRYEQYF
TGTGCCAGCAGTCGGGATTTTCGCTACGAGCAGTACTTC
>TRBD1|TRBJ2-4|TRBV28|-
CASWDRGGIQYF
TGTGCCAGCTGGGACAGGGGTGGCATTCAGTACTTC
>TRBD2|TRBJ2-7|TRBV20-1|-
CSARDRTSGIYEQYF
TGCAGTGCTAGAGATCGGACTAGCGGGATCTACGAGCAGTACTTC
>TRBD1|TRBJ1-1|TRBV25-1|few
CASSVRLTGGPRGAFF
TGTGCCAGCAGTGTAAGGTTAACAGGGGGCCCTCGGGGAGCTTTCTTT
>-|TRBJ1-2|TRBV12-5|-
CASGLVWTTNYGYTF
TGTGCTAGTGGTTTGGTGTGGACTACTAACTATGGCTACACCTTC
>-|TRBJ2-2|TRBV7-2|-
CASSPGDTGELFF
TGTGCCAGCAGCCCTGGGGACACCGGGGAGCTGTTTTTT